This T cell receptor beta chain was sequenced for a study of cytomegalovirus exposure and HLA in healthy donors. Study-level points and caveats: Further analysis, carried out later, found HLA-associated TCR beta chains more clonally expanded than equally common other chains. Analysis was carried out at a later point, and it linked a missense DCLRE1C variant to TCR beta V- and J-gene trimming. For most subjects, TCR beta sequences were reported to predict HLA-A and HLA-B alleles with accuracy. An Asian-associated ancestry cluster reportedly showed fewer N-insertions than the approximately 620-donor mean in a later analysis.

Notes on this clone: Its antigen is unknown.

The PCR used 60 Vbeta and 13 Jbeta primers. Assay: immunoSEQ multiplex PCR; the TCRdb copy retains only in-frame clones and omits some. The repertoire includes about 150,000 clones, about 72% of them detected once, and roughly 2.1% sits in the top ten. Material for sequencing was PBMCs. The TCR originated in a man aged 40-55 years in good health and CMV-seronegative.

The CDR3 protein is CASSPPGMRYTEAFF. CDR3 nucleotides: TGTGCCAGCAGCCCTCCAGGGATGAGGTACACTGAAGCTTTCTTT. The V and J genes are TRBV28 and TRBJ1-1; a possible D gene is TRBD1 (5 bases). The germline V gene has CDR1 MDHEN and CDR2 SYDVKM. V shed 6 bases and J shed 3 bases, with 17 bases lying between them. The CDR3 is made up of 15 amino acids. The full variable domain, completed using reference TRBV28 and TRBJ1-1, is DVKVTQSSRYLVKRTGEKVFLECVQDMDHENMFWYRQDPGLGLRLIYFSYDVKMKEKGDIPEGYSVSREKKERFSLILESASTNQTSMYLCASSPPGMRYTEAFFGQGTRLTVV.